These 28 T cell receptor beta chains were all obtained from the same sample, sequenced in a study of blood T cell repertoires in COVID-19. Sequencing was performed with immunoSEQ multiplex PCR; in TCRdb, only in-frame clones are kept and a portion is missing. The sample has about 280,000 clones; 80% to 95% are singletons. Material: PBMCs or T cells enriched from blood (not recorded which). All receptors derive from a man in his forties or fifties who had been exposed to COVID-19.

The chain is built from TRBV3-1 (or the pseudogene TRBV3-2) and TRBJ2-7; weak D call: TRBD2 (5 bases). This CDR3 is 15 amino acids long. Germline lookup yields CDR1 LGHDT and CDR2 YNNKEL (reference sequence). Trimming left V 0 bases short and J 2 bases short, with 11 bases between. CDR3 nucleotides: TGTGCCAGCAGCCAAGAGATCGGAGGTCCCTACGAGCAGTACTTC. Encoded protein: CASSQEIGGPYEQYF.

The CDR3 sequence: CASSPTSGYYNEQFF. CDR3 sequence (DNA): TGTGCCAGCAGCCCCACTAGCGGCTATTACAATGAGCAGTTCTTC. V is TRBV7-3 and J is TRBJ2-1; 8 bases align to TRBD2. The ends lost 5 bases at V and 4 bases at J; junction bases unmatched: 7. From germline, CDR1 is SGHTA and CDR2 FQGTGA. This CDR3 spans 15 amino acids.

This chain joins TRBV7-6 and TRBJ2-5, with D perhaps TRBD2 (6 bases). The V end was cut by 5 bases, the J end by 4 bases, with 17 bases between. This CDR3 region has 15 residues. Per the germline V gene, CDR1 is SGHVS and CDR2 is FNYEAQ. The CDR3 nucleotides are TGTGCCAGCAGCCTCTACGGGACTCCCGGAGAGACCCAGTACTTC. Residues: CASSLYGTPGETQYF.

The rearrangement links TRBV29-1 to TRBJ2-1, with 7 nucleotides matching TRBD1. This CDR3 has 13 amino acids. Trimming took 7 bases from V and 5 from J; bases not matched to a gene: 8. CDR1 and CDR2 from the germline V gene are SQVTM and ANQGSEA. The CDR3, as DNA: TGCAGCGCAGACAGGGTCGGGGACAATGAGCAGTTCTTC. Protein sequence: CSADRVGDNEQFF.

The chain uses TRBV19 and TRBJ2-7; TRBD2 matches at 7 bases. V shed 10 bases and J 7 bases; nucleotides not matched to a gene: 16. This CDR3 is 14 amino acids long. The germline CDR1 and CDR2 sequences are LNHDA and SQIVND (reference sequence). CDR3: CATREGRTGGEQYF. CDR3 nucleotides: TGTGCCACCAGAGAGGGAAGGACCGGGGGGGAGCAGTACTTC.

The rearrangement uses TRBV5-4 and TRBJ2-5, with 11 bases identical to TRBD2. The V gene's germline CDR1 is SGHNT and CDR2 YYREEE (reference sequence). Germline trimming cut 0 bases from V and 5 bases from J; bases unmatched to any gene: 6. This CDR3 contains 16 residues. The CDR3 DNA follows: TGTGCCAGCAGCTTGGAAACTAGCGGGAGTCTTGAGACCCAGTACTTC. Its protein is CASSLETSGSLETQYF.

This chain joins TRBV11-2 and TRBJ2-3, with 10 nucleotides matching TRBD2. Looked up from germline, CDR1 is SGHAT and CDR2 is FQNNGV. CDR3 length: 13 residues. The junction had 1 base not matched to a gene; V was cut back by 3 bases and J by 7 bases. CDR3 DNA sequence: TGTGCCAGCAGCTTTAGCGGGAGGAATACGCAGTATTTT. Translation: CASSFSGRNTQYF.

The gene calls are TRBV3-1 (or the pseudogene TRBV3-2) and TRBJ2-3, with D perhaps TRBD1 (6 bases). This CDR3 comprises 16 residues. Germline-derived CDR1 and CDR2 are LGHDT and YNNKEL (reference sequence). Trimming removed 4 bases from V and 2 bases from J, with 16 bases in between. In nucleotides, the CDR3 is TGTGCCAGCAGCCCCTCATTGGGGGCTGCCACAGATACGCAGTATTTT. Translated: CASSPSLGAATDTQYF.

The rearrangement links TRBV14 to TRBJ1-4; D call uncertain. Per germline, CDR1 SGHDN and CDR2 FVKESK. V lost 0 bases to trimming and J lost 4 bases, with 12 bases between them. The length of the CDR3 is 16 residues. CDR3 coding DNA: TGTGCCAGCAGCCAAGAGACTCGGCGGGGTAATGAAAAACTGTTTTTT. Its translation is CASSQETRRGNEKLFF.

The V and J genes are TRBV27 and TRBJ1-5, with TRBD1 as a possible D gene (6 bases). Germline CDR1 is MNHEY and CDR2 is SMNVEV (reference sequence). V lost 4 bases to trimming and J lost 2 bases, with 6 bases between them. The CDR3 length is 13 residues. CDR3 in amino acids: CASSSGGNQPQHF. The CDR3 DNA reads as TGTGCCAGCAGTTCAGGGGGCAATCAGCCCCAGCATTTT.

The V call is TRBV4-2, the J call TRBJ2-7, with 8 bases fitting TRBD2. V shed 2 bases and J 5 bases; nucleotides not matched to a gene: 5. Germline V CDR1 and CDR2: LGHNA, YNFKEQ. CDR3 length equals 14 residues. The CDR3 region has the DNA TGTGCCAGCAGCCAAAAGCGGGAGAGGGACGAGCAGTACTTC. This encodes CASSQKRERDEQYF.

This chain uses TRBV9 with TRBJ2-2, with 7 bases that match TRBD2. Germline V lookup: CDR1 SGDLS, CDR2 YYNGEE. This CDR3 comprises 15 residues. V dropped 0 bases and J dropped 7; count of bases not matched to a gene: 6. CDR3 sequence: CASSVGGRAGGELFF. The CDR3 DNA follows: TGTGCCAGCAGCGTAGGTGGGAGGGCCGGCGGGGAGCTGTTTTTT. Together with reference TRBV9 and TRBJ2-2, the CDR3 gives the full variable domain: DSGVTQTPKHLITATGQRVTLRCSPRSGDLSVYWYQQSLDQGLQFLIQYYNGEERAKGNILERFSAQQFPDLHSELNLSSLELGDSALYFCASSVGGRAGGELFFGEGSRLTVL.

The rearrangement joins TRBV30 to TRBJ1-6; 11 bases fit TRBD1. The CDR3 has 16 residues. Trimming cost V 3 bases and J 9 bases; bases outside gene matches: 10. In germline, CDR1 is GTSNPN, CDR2 SVGIG (reference sequence). The CDR3 DNA reads TGTGCCTGGAGACCATTCTCGGGACAGGGGGTTTCACCCCTCCACTTT. Protein: CAWRPFSGQGVSPLHF.

The chain is built from TRBV28 and TRBJ2-1, with 8 bases that match TRBD2. Germline-derived CDR1 and CDR2 are MDHEN and SYDVKM. CDR3 length equals 16 residues. Unmatched junction bases numbered 7, after V lost 3 bases and J lost 3 bases. DNA for the CDR3: TGTGCCAGCAGTTTTTCGGGAGGGCCATACTACAATGAGCAGTTCTTC. The encoded protein is CASSFSGGPYYNEQFF. Together with reference TRBV28 and TRBJ2-1, the CDR3 gives the full variable domain: DVKVTQSSRYLVKRTGEKVFLECVQDMDHENMFWYRQDPGLGLRLIYFSYDVKMKEKGDIPEGYSVSREKKERFSLILESASTNQTSMYLCASSFSGGPYYNEQFFGPGTRLTVL.

The chain carries TRBV19 and TRBJ1-2; D call uncertain. With 7 bases removed from V and 3 bases from J, the gap between germline ends came to 12 bases. The CDR3 length is 13 residues. CDR1 LNHDA and CDR2 SQIVND come from the germline V gene (reference sequence). CDR3 loop: CASNPDKDYGYTF. CDR3 DNA: TGTGCCAGTAATCCCGACAAGGACTATGGCTACACCTTC.

The V gene is TRBV7-9, the J gene TRBJ2-7; 11 bases map to TRBD2. The CDR3 is 19 residues long. Germline V gene sequence: CDR1 SEHNR, CDR2 FQNEAQ (reference sequence). The junction had 19 bases not matched to a gene; V was cut back by 3 bases and J by 6 bases. DNA for the CDR3: TGTGCCAGCAGCTTCCCAACCGGGACTAGCGGACTCGGGACAGGCGAGCAGTACTTC. As protein: CASSFPTGTSGLGTGEQYF.

The CDR3 sequence: CASSLRPGAMGVETQYF. The CDR3 region has the DNA TGTGCCAGCAGTTTAAGGCCAGGGGCCATGGGGGTAGAGACCCAGTACTTC. The chain employs TRBV28 and TRBJ2-5; TRBD1 is a possible D gene (6 bases). The V end was cut by 2 bases, the J end by 4 bases, with 20 bases between. Germline lookup yields CDR1 MDHEN and CDR2 SYDVKM. CDR3 length: 17 residues.

This clone was counted a few times. CDR3 residues: CASSLGTSGGPAQFF. CDR3 nucleotide sequence: TGTGCCAGCAGCTTAGGGACTAGCGGGGGCCCGGCACAGTTCTTC. The chain combines TRBV7-6 with TRBJ2-1, with TRBD2 matching over 13 bases. V trimming: 1 base; J trimming: 13 bases; junction bases outside the gene matches: 7. This CDR3 region has 15 residues. Germline-derived CDR1 and CDR2 are SGHVS and FNYEAQ.

The gene calls are TRBV7-2 and TRBJ2-7, with D perhaps matching TRBD2 (5 bases). The length of the CDR3 is 14 residues. The ends were cut back, 1 base at V and 2 bases at J, with 9 bases in the middle. Per germline, CDR1 SGHTA and CDR2 FQGNSA. CDR3 residues: CASSLVEGAYEQYF. In nucleotides, the CDR3 is TGTGCCAGCAGCTTAGTTGAGGGCGCCTACGAGCAGTACTTC. Full variable domain (remainder filled in from reference TRBV7-2 and TRBJ2-7): GAGVSQSPSNKVTEKGKDVELRCDPISGHTALYWYRQSLGQGLEFLIYFQGNSAPDKSGLPSDRFSAERTGGSVSTLTIQRTQQEDSAVYLCASSLVEGAYEQYFGPGTRLTVT.

This clone was counted between two and nine times. Since the CDR3 does not end with the conserved phenylalanine or tryptophan, this likely comes from a read error. The limits of the CDR3 on the DNA are not certain, so only TCRdb's listed CDR3 is given. This chain connects TRBV19 to TRBJ2-7; TRBD1 is the table's D call and was not checked against the DNA. The germline CDR1 and CDR2 sequences are LNHDA and SQIVND (reference sequence). The CDR3 length equals 12 residues, ends included. The CDR3 is CASSIGDSAIVL.

DNA for the CDR3: TGCGCCAGCAGCTTGGATCCTCTAACTAGCGAAGAGACCCAGTACTTC. This codes for CASSLDPLTSEETQYF. V is TRBV5-1 and J is TRBJ2-5; the match to TRBD2 covers 7 bases. The germline V gene encodes CDR1 SGHRS and CDR2 YFSETQ. The CDR3 consists of 16 residues. V lost 0 bases, J lost 3 bases, and 8 bases stayed unmatched.

The chain combines TRBV7-3 with TRBJ2-5; TRBD1 is a possible D gene (6 bases). Trimming stripped 5 bases from V and 4 bases from J, with 14 bases between. CDR1 and CDR2 (germline): SGHTA, FQGTGA. This CDR3 is built from 14 residues. CDR3 residues: CASSPQGSRETQYF. The CDR3 bases are TGTGCCAGCAGCCCACAGGGTTCACGAGAGACCCAGTACTTC.

The chain links TRBV9 to TRBJ1-2; 9 bases are shared with TRBD1. The V segment lost 0 bases and the J segment 8 bases; nucleotides outside the gene matches: 8. CDR1 is SGDLS, CDR2 YYNGEE, per germline. The CDR3 has 15 residues. In nucleotides, the CDR3 is TGTGCCAGCAGCGTAGGGGACAGGGACAAGAGGGGCTACACCTTC. It is translated as CASSVGDRDKRGYTF.

J is TRBJ2-2 and V is TRBV7-6, with a weak D call TRBD2 (6 bases). The CDR3 extends over 16 amino acids. Between the trimmed V and J ends, which lost 3 bases and 0 bases, there was a span of 11 bases. Germline V gives CDR1 SGHVS, CDR2 FNYEAQ. DNA for the CDR3: TGTGCCAGCAGCTTGTCACGGACTACGAACACCGGGGAGCTGTTTTTT. Translated: CASSLSRTTNTGELFF.

The gene calls are TRBV29-1 and TRBJ1-6, with D unclear. The V gene lost 7 bases and the J gene lost 6 bases, with 13 bases spanning the gap. CDR3 length: 13 residues. Germline CDR1 SQVTM, CDR2 ANQGSEA. The CDR3 protein is CSGSNGGNSPLHF. DNA for the CDR3: TGCAGCGGCTCGAATGGCGGTAATTCACCCCTCCACTTT.

This sequence joins TRBV30 and TRBJ2-1; the match to TRBD2 covers 7 bases. Germline V CDR1 and CDR2: GTSNPN, SVGIG (reference sequence). The CDR3 loop spans 14 amino acids. The V and J ends lost 3 bases and 0 bases, in that order; junction bases with no gene match: 2. CDR3 in amino acids: CAWSGGSSYNEQFF. CDR3 nucleotides: TGTGCCTGGAGCGGGGGGAGCTCCTACAATGAGCAGTTCTTC.

This chain connects TRBV14 to TRBJ2-7; possible D gene TRBD2, 5 bases. Germline CDR1 is SGHDN and CDR2 is FVKESK. The CDR3 has 15 residues. V lost 1 base and J 0 bases, leaving 10 bases between the germline ends. In DNA, the CDR3 is TGTGCCAGCAGCCAAGGTTTGGGGAGCTCCTACGAGCAGTACTTC. It yields the protein CASSQGLGSSYEQYF.

The chain recombines TRBV19 with TRBJ2-7; TRBD2 might be the D (5 bases). V lost 0 bases to trimming and J lost 2 bases, with 20 bases between them. Germline V lookup: CDR1 LNHDA, CDR2 SQIVND (reference sequence). CDR3 length: 18 amino acids. The CDR3 DNA reads TGTGCCAGTAGTATAGAGCCCCCTTCAAGCGGAAAGGCCTACGAGCAGTACTTC. Translated, it gives CASSIEPPSSGKAYEQYF.